There are many counts of the clone carrying this T cell receptor (beta chain). The data belong to a study of blood T cell repertoires in COVID-19. Study overall: There were acute and convalescent COVID-19 samples, and they came from the United States, Italy and Spain. PBMCs, B-cell-depleted T cells, or T cells provided the cDNA or gDNA that made up the material.

In the authors' methods: For nucleated cells, counts were estimated from reference gene primer amplification. Profiled with immunoSEQ multiplex PCR; TCRdb holds only in-frame clones, not every one. V and J calls and clone size follow that table, whereas D and trimming were derived from the DNA. The data show 260,000 or so clones, approximately 85% seen once. J was trimmed by 4 bases and V by 0 bases; bases with no gene match: 7. Germline V gives CDR1 LGHDT, CDR2 YNNKEL (reference sequence). The CDR3 totals 17 residues. The sample was peripheral blood. The chain uses TRBV3-1 (or the pseudogene TRBV3-2) and TRBJ1-4; 8 bases fit TRBD1. This TCR was sampled from a man between 18 and 35 years old with active or convalescent COVID-19. In DNA form, the CDR3 reads TGTGCCAGCAGCCAAGAAACCGGGACAGGCCTTAATGAAAAACTGTTTTTT. Its translation is CASSQETGTGLNEKLFF.